Below are 10 T cell receptor beta chains sequenced from a single sample in a study of shared clonotypes between healthy human individuals. Profiling relied on immunoSEQ multiplex PCR, and the TCRdb table lists in-frame clones only, not all of them. The sample lists about 2.1 million clones, just under 95% occurring once. CD45RO-negative cells were positively selected for CCR7, leaving out terminally differentiated effector memory CD45RA+ cells. The sequenced sample consisted of naive CD8+ T cells from PBMCs. The receptors stem from a man younger than 35 in good health. Some clones in this sample may be carry-over from other donors' samples.

This chain uses TRBV28 with TRBJ2-3, with D tentatively TRBD2 (6 bases). This CDR3 region has 12 residues. V was clipped by 4 bases and J by 4 bases, with 6 bases between them. The germline V gene encodes CDR1 MDHEN and CDR2 SYDVKM. As DNA, the CDR3 is TGTGCCAGCAGTTCGGGGGCAGATACGCAGTATTTT. Amino acids: CASSSGADTQYF.

Notes on this clone: The sample has other DNA sequences that encode this CDR3 too. This chain joins TRBV7-9 and TRBJ2-7; D unresolved. From germline, CDR1 is SEHNR and CDR2 FQNEAQ (reference sequence). The CDR3 loop spans 14 amino acids. The V gene lost 1 base and the J gene lost 0 bases, with 7 bases spanning the gap. CDR3 protein: CASSLVGSSYEQYF. The CDR3 nucleotides read TGTGCCAGCAGCTTAGTCGGCAGCTCCTACGAGCAGTACTTC.

As for this clone: At the DNA level, this CDR3 is encoded by other sequences in the same sample as well. The chain links TRBV19 to TRBJ2-1; D remains ambiguous. The length of the CDR3 is 15 residues. Per the germline V gene, CDR1 is LNHDA and CDR2 is SQIVND (reference sequence). Trimming pared 1 base from V and 0 bases from J, leaving 7 bases between. The CDR3 protein is CASSIGFSSYNEQFF. CDR3 sequence (DNA): TGTGCCAGTAGTATAGGGTTTAGCTCCTACAATGAGCAGTTCTTC.

CDR3 coding DNA: TGTGCCAGCAGTTTTGGGGCAGTCTCTGGGGCCAACGTCCTGACTTTC. Its protein product is CASSFGAVSGANVLTF. V is TRBV28 and J is TRBJ2-6; tentative D call: TRBD1 (5 bases). Germline loops: CDR1 MDHEN, CDR2 SYDVKM. The V end lost 3 bases, the J end lost 0 bases, and 9 bases lay between the germline ends. The CDR3 loop spans 16 amino acids.

The gene calls are TRBV4-1 and TRBJ2-3; no firm D call. The germline V and J ends were trimmed by 3 bases and 6 bases, with 10 bases remaining between them. The CDR3 has 13 amino acids. Germline CDR1 MGHRA, CDR2 YSYEKL. The CDR3 reads CASSHGPADTQYF. The DNA of the CDR3 is TGCGCCAGCAGCCATGGCCCCGCGGATACGCAGTATTTT.

The rearrangement links TRBV4-1 to TRBJ2-5, with 9 bases lining up with TRBD2. Germline trimming cut 6 bases from V and 2 bases from J; bases unmatched to any gene: 13. The CDR3 extends over 17 amino acids. CDR1 MGHRA and CDR2 YSYEKL come from the germline V gene. Written as DNA, the CDR3 is TGCGCCAGCAGTACTATGGGGGGAACTAGCGGGCAAGAGACCCAGTACTTC. Translating it yields CASSTMGGTSGQETQYF.

The chain uses TRBV21-1 and TRBJ2-2; the D call TRBD1 from the table was never checked on the DNA. TRBV21-1 is recorded as a pseudogene. CDR3 length: 16 residues. This CDR3 reads CASSKQGAGLPGELFF. Written as DNA, the CDR3 is TGTGCCAGCAGCAAGCAGGGGGCAGGTCTCCCCGGGGAGCTGTTTTTT.

The V and J genes are TRBV6-5 and TRBJ1-6; maybe TRBD1 (6 bases). Trimming removed 2 bases from V and 7 bases from J, with 12 bases in between. The CDR3 contains 15 residues. Germline V gene data show CDR1 as MNHEY and CDR2 as SVGAGI. CDR3 sequence (DNA): TGTGCCAGCAGTTACCGCGGGGGACACAATTCACCCCTCCACTTT. This sequence encodes CASSYRGGHNSPLHF.

This chain joins TRBV19 and TRBJ1-4; D may be TRBD1 (5 bases). Trimming shortened V by 3 bases and J by 0 bases, and 11 bases separated the two germline ends. CDR1 LNHDA and CDR2 SQIVND come from the germline V gene (reference sequence). This CDR3 spans 16 amino acids. CDR3 in amino acids: CASSIWQDTTNEKLFF. CDR3 nucleotides: TGTGCCAGTAGTATCTGGCAGGACACAACTAATGAAAAACTGTTTTTT.

The CDR3 DNA reads as TGTGCCAGCAGTCCCGAAAGGGGCGCCTACGAGCAGTACTTC. It translates to CASSPERGAYEQYF. The rearrangement uses TRBV27 and TRBJ2-7, with a possible D match to TRBD1 (5 bases). Trimming cost V 5 bases and J 2 bases, with 13 bases left between them. The CDR3 length is 14 residues. CDR1 and CDR2 from the germline V gene are MNHEY and SMNVEV (reference sequence).